The 3 T cell receptor beta chains below come from one sample, sequenced in a study of immune evolution from preneoplasia to lung adenocarcinoma. TCRdb's copy holds only in-frame clones and misses some; the assay was immunoSEQ multiplex PCR. In the table there are 14,000 to 15,000 clones, about 80% of which are singletons. Sequenced sample: FFPE minimally invasive lung adenocarcinoma tissue. Every receptor here comes from a person aged 60 to 80 with lung adenocarcinoma.

The chain has TRBV28 and TRBJ2-7; 9 bases are shared with TRBD1. In germline, CDR1 is MDHEN, CDR2 SYDVKM. CDR3 length: 15 amino acids. V lost 6 bases to trimming and J lost 6 bases; unmatched junction nucleotides: 12. In DNA, the CDR3 is TGTGCCAGCAGCCCCGGGACAGGGTTGTTGGGCGAGCAGTACTTC. Protein sequence: CASSPGTGLLGEQYF.

The chain uses TRBV19 and TRBJ2-7, with 10 bases identical to TRBD2. Germline CDR1 reads LNHDA; CDR2 reads SQIVND (reference sequence). The V segment lost 5 bases and the J segment 5 bases; nucleotides outside the gene matches: 9. There are 15 residues in the CDR3. The CDR3 nucleotides read TGTGCCAGTAGTCTTCTAGCGGGAGTGAGGAACGAGCAGTACTTC. Its protein product is CASSLLAGVRNEQYF.

This chain joins TRBV10-3 and TRBJ2-7, with a possible D match to TRBD1 (7 bases). The CDR3 extends over 14 amino acids. Between the trimmed V and J ends, which lost 6 bases and 0 bases, there was a span of 12 bases. Germline V gene data show CDR1 as ENHRY and CDR2 as SYGVKD. The CDR3 sequence is CAIRRDSSSYEQYF. The CDR3 nucleotides are TGTGCCATCAGGCGGGACAGTAGCTCCTACGAGCAGTACTTC.